The 21 T cell receptor beta chains below all came from one sample that was sequenced in a study of OX40 agonist ivuxolimab in advanced cancers. Sequencing was performed with immunoSEQ multiplex PCR; in TCRdb, only in-frame clones are kept and a portion is missing. The data show fewer than 80,000 clones, with 91% seen just once and approximately 5.6% held by the top ten. This material consisted of CD4+ or CD8+ T cells sorted from blood, taken in a trial of the OX40 agonist ivuxolimab. These receptors all come from an adult with an advanced solid tumor such as melanoma, head and neck, liver or kidney cancer.

This clone was seen a handful of times. V is TRBV28 and J is TRBJ1-5; D is uncertain. This CDR3 has 16 residues. In germline, CDR1 is MDHEN, CDR2 SYDVKM. The V end was cut by 7 bases, the J end by 2 bases, with 18 bases between. Written as DNA, the CDR3 is TGTGCCAGCAACCTGCCCCGGACGGGAGGCAATCAGCCCCAGCATTTT. Translating it yields CASNLPRTGGNQPQHF.

CDR3 nucleotide sequence: TGTGCCAGTAAGACTAGCGGGAGTTATGGGGAGCTGTTTTTT. It translates to CASKTSGSYGELFF. V usage is TRBV28 and J usage is TRBJ2-2, with 12 bases fitting TRBD2. Unmatched junction bases numbered 7, after V lost 9 bases and J lost 8 bases. CDR1 is MDHEN, CDR2 SYDVKM, per germline. This CDR3 comprises 14 residues.

The CDR3 sequence: CASRQGQGLIHEKLFF. The CDR3 DNA is TGTGCCAGCAGGCAGGGACAGGGCCTTATTCATGAAAAACTGTTTTTT. The chain uses TRBV5-5 and TRBJ1-4; 9 nucleotides align to TRBD1. Germline assignment: CDR1 SGHKS and CDR2 YYEKEE (reference sequence). Unmatched junction bases numbered 11, after V lost 5 bases and J lost 6 bases. CDR3 size: 16 residues.

V and J are TRBV30 and TRBJ1-2; D gene uncertain. This CDR3 spans 11 amino acids. Germline-derived CDR1 and CDR2 are GTSNPN and SVGIG (reference sequence). V was pared by 5 bases and J by 8 bases, with 12 bases between. The CDR3 sequence is CAWGRDGGYTF. The CDR3 DNA follows: TGTGCCTGGGGACGGGATGGAGGCTACACCTTC.

CDR3 in DNA: TGTGCCAGCCTGGTGGGGGAGTCACCCCTCCACTTT. It codes for CASLVGESPLHF. V usage is TRBV6-1 and J usage is TRBJ1-6, with a weak D call TRBD1 (5 bases). V shed 8 bases and J shed 10 bases, with 12 bases lying between them. Germline V gives CDR1 MNHNS, CDR2 SASEGT. The CDR3 sequence is 12 residues long.

For the CDR3, the DNA is TGCGCCAGCACCGGTGGGCTCGAGCAGTACTTC. Its protein is CASTGGLEQYF. The chain links TRBV5-1 to TRBJ2-7, with unresolved D. The CDR3 length is 11 residues. The V end was cut by 6 bases, the J end by 6 bases, with 10 bases between. Looked up from germline, CDR1 is SGHRS and CDR2 is YFSETQ.

The chain carries TRBV19 and TRBJ2-1; tentatively, D is TRBD1 or TRBD2 (6 bases each). The length of the CDR3 is 13 residues. Trimming pared 8 bases from V and 12 bases from J, leaving 20 bases between. Germline V gives CDR1 LNHDA, CDR2 SQIVND (reference sequence). CDR3 DNA sequence: TGTGCCAGTTCATCGTCGGGGGCCCTTGTGCAGTTCTTC. Translation gives CASSSSGALVQFF. Looking up the rest from reference TRBV19 and TRBJ2-1 gives the full variable domain: DGGITQSPKYLFRKEGQNVTLSCEQNLNHDAMYWYRQDPGQGLRLIYYSQIVNDFQKGDIAEGYSVSREKKESFPLTVTSAQKNPTAFYLCASSSSGALVQFFGPGTRLTVL.

The chain's CDR3 is CASSPQLAGGNTETQYF. The CDR3 DNA follows: TGCGCCAGCAGCCCCCAACTAGCGGGAGGGAATACGGAGACCCAGTACTTC. The chain has TRBV5-1 and TRBJ2-5; 13 positions match TRBD2. The J segment lost 5 bases and the V segment lost 4 bases, leaving 11 bases of the junction unmatched. The CDR3 is 17 amino acids. Germline assignment: CDR1 SGHRS and CDR2 YFSETQ.

The chain couples TRBV5-5 to TRBJ1-2, with 9 positions matching TRBD1. This CDR3 has 15 amino acids. Germline CDR1 SGHKS, CDR2 YYEKEE (reference sequence). The ends lost 0 bases at V and 2 bases at J; junction bases unmatched: 2. In DNA form, the CDR3 reads TGTGCCAGCAGCTTGGCAGGACAGGGGAACTATGGCTACACCTTC. It is translated as CASSLAGQGNYGYTF.

The chain combines TRBV7-9 with TRBJ1-1, with no clear D. Looked up from germline, CDR1 is SEHNR and CDR2 is FQNEAQ (reference sequence). Trimming took off 4 bases at V and 4 bases at J, with 13 bases between the two ends. The CDR3 covers 14 residues. CDR3 in DNA: TGTGCCAGCAGCTCGCTGAGCGGTGCCACTGAAGCTTTCTTT. Amino acids: CASSSLSGATEAFF. The variable domain in full, completed from reference TRBV7-9 and TRBJ1-1, reads DTGVSQNPRHKITKRGQNVTFRCDPISEHNRLYWYRQTLGQGPEFLTYFQNEAQLEKSRLLSDRFSAERPKGSFSTLEIQRTEQGDSAMYLCASSSLSGATEAFFGQGTRLTVV.

The chain links TRBV6-5 to TRBJ2-5, with D unclear. Germline V lookup: CDR1 MNHEY, CDR2 SVGAGI. With 8 bases removed from V and 5 bases from J, the gap between germline ends came to 9 bases. The CDR3 totals 11 residues. The CDR3 sequence is CASGVMETQYF. CDR3 DNA: TGTGCCAGCGGGGTGATGGAGACCCAGTACTTC.

V usage is TRBV7-9 and J usage is TRBJ2-2; 7 positions match TRBD2. V trimming: 5 bases; J trimming: 5 bases; junction bases outside the gene matches: 17. CDR1 SEHNR and CDR2 FQNEAQ come from the germline V gene (reference sequence). CDR3 length: 18 amino acids. This CDR3 is CASSRGGGVPRKTGELFF. Here the CDR3 DNA reads TGTGCCAGCAGCCGGGGTGGGGGGGTCCCCCGGAAGACCGGGGAGCTGTTTTTT.

The chain uses TRBV9 and TRBJ2-7, with 9 bases that match TRBD1. Germline lookup yields CDR1 SGDLS and CDR2 YYNGEE. The CDR3 is made up of 14 amino acids. The V and J ends lost 0 bases and 2 bases, in that order; junction bases with no gene match: 0. The CDR3 here is CASSVGTGAYEQYF. CDR3 nucleotides: TGTGCCAGCAGCGTAGGGACAGGGGCCTACGAGCAGTACTTC. Filled out from reference TRBV9 and TRBJ2-7, the complete variable domain reads DSGVTQTPKHLITATGQRVTLRCSPRSGDLSVYWYQQSLDQGLQFLIQYYNGEERAKGNILERFSAQQFPDLHSELNLSSLELGDSALYFCASSVGTGAYEQYFGPGTRLTVT.

The chain is built from TRBV6-6 and TRBJ2-3; D possibly corresponds to TRBD2 (5 bases). CDR1 and CDR2 from the germline V gene are MNHNY and SVGAGI (reference sequence). CDR3 length: 14 amino acids. V gave up 2 bases and J gave up 2 bases, with 8 bases separating them. The CDR3 sequence: CASSYTDYTDTQYF. The CDR3 DNA follows: TGTGCCAGCAGTTACACCGACTACACAGATACGCAGTATTTT.

This chain connects TRBV5-6 to TRBJ2-1, with 9 bases that match TRBD2. CDR3 size: 16 residues. After removal of 1 base from V and 9 bases from J, the junction contained 11 bases not matched to a gene. From germline, CDR1 is SGHDT and CDR2 YYEEEE. The CDR3 spells CASSLRAGGRSGEQFF. The CDR3 DNA is TGTGCCAGCAGCTTGAGGGCGGGAGGGAGGTCTGGTGAGCAGTTCTTC. The entire variable domain, with the rest obtained from reference TRBV5-6 and TRBJ2-1, is as follows: DAGVTQSPTHLIKTRGQQVTLRCSPKSGHDTVSWYQQALGQGPQFIFQYYEEEERQRGNFPDRFSGHQFPNYSSELNVNALLLGDSALYLCASSLRAGGRSGEQFFGPGTRLTVL.

This clone came up once. The V and J genes are TRBV30 and TRBJ1-2; TRBD1 aligns across 9 bases. This CDR3 has 13 residues. Trimming cost V 3 bases and J 4 bases; bases outside gene matches: 3. Per the germline V gene, CDR1 is GTSNPN and CDR2 is SVGIG (reference sequence). DNA for the CDR3: TGTGCCTGGAGAGGACAGGGGAGCTATGGCTACACCTTC. It specifies CAWRGQGSYGYTF. The variable domain in full, completed from reference TRBV30 and TRBJ1-2, reads SQTIHQWPATLVQPVGSPLSLECTVEGTSNPNLYWYRQAAGRGLQLLFYSVGIGQISSEVPQNLSASRPQDRQFILSSKKLLLSDSGFYLCAWRGQGSYGYTFGSGTRLTVV.

The rearrangement joins TRBV5-1 to TRBJ2-5; D unclear. V lost 0 bases to trimming and J lost 1 base, with 16 bases between them. CDR1 SGHRS and CDR2 YFSETQ come from the germline V gene. The CDR3 runs to 17 residues. For the CDR3, the DNA is TGCGCCAGCAGCTTGGAGTGGCAGAGCCTTCTCCAAGAGACCCAGTACTTC. Its translation is CASSLEWQSLLQETQYF. Supplemented by reference TRBV5-1 and TRBJ2-5, the full variable domain reads KAGVTQTPRYLIKTRGQQVTLSCSPISGHRSVSWYQQTPGQGLQFLFEYFSETQRNKGNFPGRFSGRQFSNSRSEMNVSTLELGDSALYLCASSLEWQSLLQETQYFGPGTRLLVL.

The gene calls are TRBV6-5 and TRBJ1-2; 8 nucleotides align to TRBD1. The CDR3 is 13 residues long. Germline values: CDR1 MNHEY, CDR2 SVGAGI. V dropped 5 bases and J dropped 5; count of bases not matched to a gene: 4. CDR3 DNA: TGTGCCAGCAGTGAACAGGGGGGGTATGGCTACACCTTC. It specifies CASSEQGGYGYTF.

This chain connects TRBV30 to TRBJ1-2, with unresolved D. V lost 0 bases and J lost 4, with 9 bases in between. Germline V CDR1 and CDR2: GTSNPN, SVGIG (reference sequence). CDR3 length equals 13 residues. The CDR3 protein is CAWSVPSPYGYTF. Here the CDR3 DNA reads TGTGCCTGGAGTGTACCCAGCCCCTATGGCTACACCTTC.

The chain combines TRBV5-6 with TRBJ1-3; 8 bases are shared with TRBD1. This CDR3 comprises 15 residues. Germline V gene data show CDR1 as SGHDT and CDR2 as YYEEEE. The V and J ends lost 5 bases and 1 base, in that order; junction bases with no gene match: 5. The CDR3: CASRAGGASGNTIYF. For the CDR3, the DNA is TGTGCCAGCAGGGCAGGGGGCGCATCTGGAAACACCATATATTTT.

This chain connects TRBV21-1 to TRBJ2-7; no check of the table's D call, TRBD2, against the DNA was made. TRBV21-1 has pseudogene status. The CDR3 consists of 19 residues. CDR3 residues: CASSPTGNQVGGRAREQYF. DNA for the CDR3: TGTGCCAGCAGCCCGACAGGGAACCAAGTAGGCGGGAGGGCACGGGAGCAGTACTTC.